The clone carrying this TCR beta chain was detected a few times. Its antigen is currently unknown. These data belong to a study of early T cells in non-severe SARS-CoV-2 infection. Findings and caveats of the study: VDJdb matching skewed toward anti-spike CD8 responses, missing private and CD4 specificities.

Each CDR3 protein gets one entry after TCRdb re-called the 5' RACE reads with MiXCR. The repertoire holds some 40,000 distinct CDR3 sequences, 12% seen once, with roughly 15% in the top ten. CDR3 length equals 13 residues. V lost 5 bases to trimming and J lost 2 bases, with 9 bases between them. Germline V CDR1 and CDR2: SQVTM, ANQGSEA. This rearrangement joins TRBV29-1 to TRBJ2-2; D possibly corresponds to TRBD1 (5 bases). The sequencing input was whole blood. This clonotype originated in an adult who was a healthcare worker with PCR-confirmed SARS-CoV-2 infection or an uninfected control (not recorded which). The CDR3 DNA sequence: TGCAGCGTTTATGACAGCAACACCGGGGAGCTGTTTTTT. Translation: CSVYDSNTGELFF.